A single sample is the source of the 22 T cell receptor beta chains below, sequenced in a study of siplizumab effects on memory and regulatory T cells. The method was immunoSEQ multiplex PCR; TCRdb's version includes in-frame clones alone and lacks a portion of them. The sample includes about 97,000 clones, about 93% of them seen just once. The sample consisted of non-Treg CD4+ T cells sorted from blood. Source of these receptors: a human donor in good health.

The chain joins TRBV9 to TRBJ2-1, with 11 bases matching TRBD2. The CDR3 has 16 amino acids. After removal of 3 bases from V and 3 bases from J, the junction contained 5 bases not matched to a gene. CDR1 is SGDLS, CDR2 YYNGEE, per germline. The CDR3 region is CASSAQLAGGYNEQFF. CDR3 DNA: TGTGCCAGCAGCGCCCAGCTAGCGGGAGGCTACAATGAGCAGTTCTTC.

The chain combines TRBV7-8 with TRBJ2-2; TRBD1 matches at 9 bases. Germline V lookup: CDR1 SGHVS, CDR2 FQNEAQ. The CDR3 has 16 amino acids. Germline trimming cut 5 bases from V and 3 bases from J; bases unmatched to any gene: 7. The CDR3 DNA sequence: TGTGCCAGCAGCAAAACAGGGGGCGCCGACACCGGGGAGCTGTTTTTT. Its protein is CASSKTGGADTGELFF. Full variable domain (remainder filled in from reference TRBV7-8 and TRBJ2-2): GAGVSQSPRYKVAKRGQDVALRCDPISGHVSLFWYQQALGQGPEFLTYFQNEAQLDKSGLPSDRFFAERPEGSVSTLKIQRTQQEDSAVYLCASSKTGGADTGELFFGEGSRLTVL.

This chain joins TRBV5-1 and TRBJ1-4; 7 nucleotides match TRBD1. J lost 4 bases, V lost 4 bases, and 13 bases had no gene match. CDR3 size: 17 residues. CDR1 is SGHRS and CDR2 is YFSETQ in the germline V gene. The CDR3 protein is CASSIRSRQGFNEKLFF. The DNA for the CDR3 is TGCGCCAGCAGCATCCGGAGCCGACAGGGTTTTAATGAAAAACTGTTTTTT.

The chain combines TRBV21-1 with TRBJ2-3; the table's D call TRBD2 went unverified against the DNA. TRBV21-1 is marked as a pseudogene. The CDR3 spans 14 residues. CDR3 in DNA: TGTGCCAGCAGACCCCGGGAGTTCCCAGATACGCAGTATTTT. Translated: CASRPREFPDTQYF.

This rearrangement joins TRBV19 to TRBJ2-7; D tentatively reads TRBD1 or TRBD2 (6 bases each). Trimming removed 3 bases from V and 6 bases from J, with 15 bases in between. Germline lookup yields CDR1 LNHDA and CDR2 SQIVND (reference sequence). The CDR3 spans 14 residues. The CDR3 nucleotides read TGTGCCAGTAGTATCACGGGGGCTGGAGCCGAGCAGTACTTC. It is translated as CASSITGAGAEQYF.

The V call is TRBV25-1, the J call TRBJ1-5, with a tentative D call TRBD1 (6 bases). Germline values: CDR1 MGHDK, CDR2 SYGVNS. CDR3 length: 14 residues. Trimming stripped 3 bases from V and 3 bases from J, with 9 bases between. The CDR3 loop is CASSETGYNQPQHF. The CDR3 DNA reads TGTGCCAGCAGTGAGACAGGTTACAATCAGCCCCAGCATTTT.

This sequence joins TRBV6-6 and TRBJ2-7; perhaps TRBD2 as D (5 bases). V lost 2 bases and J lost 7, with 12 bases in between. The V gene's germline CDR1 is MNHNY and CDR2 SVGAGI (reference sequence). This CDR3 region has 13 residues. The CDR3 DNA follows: TGTGCCAGCAGTTACGGTCTAGCTGGGGAGCAGTACTTC. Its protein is CASSYGLAGEQYF.

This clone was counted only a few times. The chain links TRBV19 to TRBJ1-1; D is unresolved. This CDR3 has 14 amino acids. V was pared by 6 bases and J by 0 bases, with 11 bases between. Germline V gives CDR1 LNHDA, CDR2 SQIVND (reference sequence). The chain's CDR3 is CASRNSFMNTEAFF. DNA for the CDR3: TGTGCCAGTAGAAACAGCTTCATGAACACTGAAGCTTTCTTT.

The CDR3 reads CASSWDRGSNQPQHF. In DNA form, the CDR3 reads TGTGCCAGTAGTTGGGACAGGGGAAGCAATCAGCCCCAGCATTTT. The chain has TRBV19 and TRBJ1-5; 10 bases match TRBD1. This CDR3 has 15 amino acids. Germline values: CDR1 LNHDA, CDR2 SQIVND (reference sequence). V gave up 5 bases and J gave up 1 base; unmatched junction bases: 2.

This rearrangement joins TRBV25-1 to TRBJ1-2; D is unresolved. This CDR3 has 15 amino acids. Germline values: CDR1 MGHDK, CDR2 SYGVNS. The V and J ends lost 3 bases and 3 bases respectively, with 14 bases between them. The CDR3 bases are TGTGCCAGCAGTGATTACCGGGCCCGAGACTATGGCTACACCTTC. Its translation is CASSDYRARDYGYTF.

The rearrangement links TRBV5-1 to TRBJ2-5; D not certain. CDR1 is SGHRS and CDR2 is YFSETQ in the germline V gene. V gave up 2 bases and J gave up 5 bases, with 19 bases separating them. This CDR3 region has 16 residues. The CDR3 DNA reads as TGCGCCAGCAGCTTAGTTCTAGGGAAGGAGTTGGAGACCCAGTACTTC. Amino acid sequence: CASSLVLGKELETQYF.

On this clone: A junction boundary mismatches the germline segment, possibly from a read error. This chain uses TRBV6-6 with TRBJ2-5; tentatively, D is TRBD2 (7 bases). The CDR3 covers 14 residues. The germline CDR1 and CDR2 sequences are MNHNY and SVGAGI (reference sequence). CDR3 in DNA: TGTGCCAGCAGTTACGGGGGGGCGCAAGAGGCCCAGTACTTC. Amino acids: CASSYGGAQEAQYF.

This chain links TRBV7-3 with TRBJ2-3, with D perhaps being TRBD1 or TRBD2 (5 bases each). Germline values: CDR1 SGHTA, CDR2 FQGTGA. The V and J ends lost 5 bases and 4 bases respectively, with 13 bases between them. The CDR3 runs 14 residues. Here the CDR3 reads CASSPTRGADTQYF. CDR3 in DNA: TGTGCCAGCAGCCCAACTCGAGGGGCAGATACGCAGTATTTT.

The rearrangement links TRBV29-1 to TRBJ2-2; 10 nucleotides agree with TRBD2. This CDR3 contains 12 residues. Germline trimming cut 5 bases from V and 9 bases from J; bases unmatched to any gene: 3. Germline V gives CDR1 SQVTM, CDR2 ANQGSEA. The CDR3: CSVTSGNWELFF. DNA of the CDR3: TGCAGCGTTACTAGCGGGAACTGGGAGCTGTTTTTT.

The CDR3, as DNA: TGTGCCAGCAGCCGGGGGGAGGGAGGGAACTACGAGCAGTACTTC. The encoded protein is CASSRGEGGNYEQYF. The chain recombines TRBV6-5 with TRBJ2-7; 7 nucleotides match TRBD2. The CDR3 extends over 15 amino acids. Trimming took 6 bases from V and 3 from J; bases not matched to a gene: 11. Germline CDR1 reads MNHEY; CDR2 reads SVGAGI.

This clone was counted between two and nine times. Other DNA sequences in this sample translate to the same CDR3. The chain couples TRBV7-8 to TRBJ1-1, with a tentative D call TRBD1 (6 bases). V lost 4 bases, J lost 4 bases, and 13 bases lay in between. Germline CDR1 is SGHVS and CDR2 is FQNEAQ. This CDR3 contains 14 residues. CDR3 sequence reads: CASSSQGSGTEAFF. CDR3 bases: TGTGCCAGCAGCTCTCAGGGGTCGGGCACTGAAGCTTTCTTT.

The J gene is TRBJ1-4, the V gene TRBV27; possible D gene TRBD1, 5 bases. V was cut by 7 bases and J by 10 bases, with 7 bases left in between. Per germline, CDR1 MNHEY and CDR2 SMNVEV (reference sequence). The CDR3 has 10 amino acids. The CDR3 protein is CASIQGKLFF. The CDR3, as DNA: TGTGCCAGCATCCAGGGAAAACTGTTTTTT.

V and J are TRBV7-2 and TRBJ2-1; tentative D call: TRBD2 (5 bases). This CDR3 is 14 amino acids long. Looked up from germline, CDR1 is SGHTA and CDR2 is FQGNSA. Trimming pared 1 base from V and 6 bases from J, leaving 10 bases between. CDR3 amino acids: CASSLEARGNEQFF. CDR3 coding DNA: TGTGCCAGCAGCTTAGAAGCCCGGGGCAATGAGCAGTTCTTC.

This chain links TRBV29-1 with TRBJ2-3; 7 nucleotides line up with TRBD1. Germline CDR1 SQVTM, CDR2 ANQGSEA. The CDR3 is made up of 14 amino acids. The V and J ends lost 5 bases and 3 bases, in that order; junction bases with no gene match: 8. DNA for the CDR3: TGCAGCGTTATACTCGGGACAGAGACAGATACGCAGTATTTT. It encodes CSVILGTETDTQYF.

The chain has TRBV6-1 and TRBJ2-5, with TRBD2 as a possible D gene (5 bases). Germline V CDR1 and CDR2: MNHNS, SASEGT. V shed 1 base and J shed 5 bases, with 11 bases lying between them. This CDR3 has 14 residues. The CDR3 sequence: CASSEGGSVETQYF. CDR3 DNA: TGTGCCAGCAGTGAAGGAGGGAGCGTGGAGACCCAGTACTTC.

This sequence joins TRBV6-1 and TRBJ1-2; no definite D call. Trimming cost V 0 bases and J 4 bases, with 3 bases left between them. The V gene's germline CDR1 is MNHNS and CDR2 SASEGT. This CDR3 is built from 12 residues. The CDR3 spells CASSEAAYGYTF. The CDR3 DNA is TGTGCCAGCAGTGAAGCGGCCTATGGCTACACCTTC.

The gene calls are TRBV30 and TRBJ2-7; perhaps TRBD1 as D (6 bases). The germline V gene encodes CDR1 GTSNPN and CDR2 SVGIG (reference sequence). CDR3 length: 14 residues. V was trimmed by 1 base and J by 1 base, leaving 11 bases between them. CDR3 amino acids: CAWSGTAASYEQYF. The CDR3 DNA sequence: TGTGCCTGGAGTGGGACAGCCGCATCCTACGAGCAGTACTTC.